This T cell receptor (beta chain) was sequenced during a study of CD8+ T cells in alopecia areata. Across the study: Treated patients' severity was scored by percentage of affected scalp area.

Whole-study results and caveats: Scalp clonality and expanded CD8+ clones among the top 100 were significantly decreased by tofacitinib. Relative to normal scalp, lesional scalp, especially alopecia totalis/universalis, showed higher clonality.

The sample's treatment: oral pan-JAK inhibitor, 5-10 mg twice daily. Germline loops: CDR1 SQVTM, CDR2 ANQGSEA. There are 14 residues in the CDR3. The V gene end was trimmed by 3 bases and the J gene end by 4 bases; junction bases not matched to a gene: 6. This clone was observed a handful of times. What it recognizes is unknown. Sequencing relied on a cDNA template that was reverse transcribed from extracted RNA. Sequenced by immunoSEQ multiplex PCR; TCRdb stores in-frame clones only, minus some. This sample has under 200,000 clones, with about three fifths found just once. The sequence came from a human donor with alopecia areata. V and J are TRBV29-1 and TRBJ1-2, with 9 bases aligning to TRBD1. Sequences were derived from CD4+ T cells sorted from blood, sampled at week 4, from a patient treated with tofacitinib. CDR3 DNA sequence: TGCAGCGTTGACCCGGGGGGACAGGGCTATGGCTACACCTTC. Its protein product is CSVDPGGQGYGYTF.